This entry lists 22 T cell receptor beta chains sequenced from one sample in a study of T cells in Graves' hyperthyroidism and ophthalmopathy. The TCR beta CDR3 regions underwent amplification using RNA transcripts as the source. An initial round of RT-PCR targeting the TCR CDR3 relied on the HTBI primer set. MiXCR, run by TCRdb on the multiplex PCR reads, gives a single entry per CDR3 protein. The sample records approximately 400,000 distinct CDR3 sequences, approximately 15% being singletons. The specimen was blood. The receptors originated from a woman in her sixties with Graves' hyperthyroidism.

In its sample, this clonotype was seen many times. The genes are TRBV7-8 and TRBJ1-1; TRBD1 agrees at 8 bases. CDR3 length equals 17 residues. Per the germline V gene, CDR1 is SGHVS and CDR2 is FQNEAQ. V lost 4 bases and J lost 0; bases outside the gene matches: 10. CDR3 DNA sequence: TGTGCCAGCAGCTACGCAGGGGGCTACGTAATGAACACTGAAGCTTTCTTT. Residues: CASSYAGGYVMNTEAFF.

This clonotype was recorded a few times. The chain has TRBV5-1 and TRBJ2-6; no clear D. Trimming shortened V by 1 base and J by 0 bases, and 11 bases separated the two germline ends. CDR1 and CDR2 (germline): SGHRS, YFSETQ. This CDR3 spans 17 amino acids. The CDR3 DNA sequence: TGCGCCAGCAGCTTGAGCTCAGCTAGCTCTGGGGCCAACGTCCTGACTTTC. Amino acids: CASSLSSASSGANVLTF.

In its sample, this clonotype was seen many times. The chain has TRBV30 and TRBJ2-7, with 7 bases aligning to TRBD2. This CDR3 comprises 13 residues. From germline, CDR1 is GTSNPN and CDR2 SVGIG (reference sequence). V shed 0 bases and J 3 bases; nucleotides not matched to a gene: 2. This CDR3 is CAWSVLANYEQYF. The CDR3 nucleotides read TGTGCCTGGAGTGTACTAGCGAACTACGAGCAGTACTTC.

This clonotype was seen at least ten times. One junction end does not reproduce the germline sequence, and a read error may be involved. CDR3 amino acids: CASGYTGLAGREQYF. CDR3 coding DNA: TGTGCCAGCGGTTACACGGGACTAGCGGGACGGGAGCAGTACTTC. This chain connects TRBV6-5 to TRBJ2-7; 13 bases match TRBD2. Germline V gene data show CDR1 as MNHEY and CDR2 as SVGAGI. This CDR3 comprises 15 residues.

This clonotype has a count of ten or more. The genes are TRBV7-3 and TRBJ2-5; 7 bases agree with TRBD2. The CDR3 consists of 15 residues. V was clipped by 1 base and J by 4 bases; unmatched bases: 6. CDR1 and CDR2 (germline): SGHTA, FQGTGA. The CDR3: CASSLSWASGETQYF. For the CDR3, the DNA is TGTGCCAGCAGCTTAAGTTGGGCTAGCGGAGAGACCCAGTACTTC.

On this clonotype: A read error may explain this, as a much larger clone is one base away. The chain uses TRBV5-1 and TRBJ1-2, with a tentative D call TRBD1 (5 bases). Germline CDR1 and CDR2: SGHRS and YFSETQ. V was cut by 0 bases and J by 9 bases, with 12 bases left in between. The CDR3 runs 13 residues. CDR3 region: CASSLAEGESYTF. The CDR3 nucleotides read TGCGCCAGCAGCTTGGCAGAAGGGGAGAGCTACACCTTC.

This clonotype has ten or more counts. The rearrangement joins TRBV27 to TRBJ2-1; D is ambiguous. The V gene lost 6 bases and the J gene lost 0 bases, with 6 bases spanning the gap. Germline values: CDR1 MNHEY, CDR2 SMNVEV (reference sequence). This CDR3 has 13 amino acids. CDR3 in DNA: TGTGCCAGCAGCTTCAGCTCCTACAATGAGCAGTTCTTC. It encodes CASSFSSYNEQFF.

This clonotype was counted many times. The V and J genes are TRBV7-8 and TRBJ1-5, with 8 bases matching TRBD1. CDR3 length: 15 amino acids. Unmatched junction bases numbered 8, after V lost 5 bases and J lost 5 bases. Germline V gene lookup returns CDR1 SGHVS and CDR2 FQNEAQ. The CDR3 is CASSQTGAGDQPQHF. The CDR3 DNA sequence: TGTGCCAGCAGCCAGACAGGGGCCGGGGATCAGCCCCAGCATTTT.

This clonotype was counted at least ten times. The chain joins TRBV2 to TRBJ1-2; D remains ambiguous. Germline-derived CDR1 and CDR2 are SNHLY and FYNNEI. V lost 2 bases and J lost 8, with 9 bases in between. The length of the CDR3 is 12 residues. Written as DNA, the CDR3 is TGTGCCAGCAGTGAATATCGGGTCGGCTACACCTTC. Encoded protein: CASSEYRVGYTF.

The genes are TRBV11-2 and TRBJ2-1, with 10 bases lining up with TRBD2. With 6 bases clipped from V and 6 bases from J, the junction kept 8 bases outside the gene matches. Germline CDR1 SGHAT, CDR2 FQNNGV. The CDR3 extends over 15 amino acids. The CDR3 here is CASRSSGSVGNEQFF. In DNA form, the CDR3 reads TGTGCCAGCAGGTCTAGCGGGAGCGTTGGCAATGAGCAGTTCTTC. Combining the CDR3 with reference TRBV11-2 and TRBJ2-1 gives the whole variable domain EAGVAQSPRYKIIEKRQSVAFWCNPISGHATLYWYQQILGQGPKLLIQFQNNGVVDDSQLPKDRFSAERLKGVDSTLKIQPAKLEDSAVYLCASRSSGSVGNEQFFGPGTRLTVL.

There are many counts of this clonotype. The V call is TRBV28, the J call TRBJ1-4; D not resolved. Per germline, CDR1 MDHEN and CDR2 SYDVKM. V lost 2 bases and J lost 6, with 4 bases in between. The CDR3 contains 12 residues. Written as DNA, the CDR3 is TGTGCCAGCAGTTTAAGGGATGAAAAACTGTTTTTT. Residues: CASSLRDEKLFF. Full variable domain (rest looked up from reference TRBV28 and TRBJ1-4): DVKVTQSSRYLVKRTGEKVFLECVQDMDHENMFWYRQDPGLGLRLIYFSYDVKMKEKGDIPEGYSVSREKKERFSLILESASTNQTSMYLCASSLRDEKLFFGSGTQLSVL.

This clonotype was counted between two and nine times. This chain joins TRBV27 and TRBJ2-3; D ambiguous. The CDR3 length is 14 residues. V was cut by 2 bases and J by 3 bases, with 9 bases left in between. Germline CDR1 and CDR2: MNHEY and SMNVEV (reference sequence). The CDR3 here is CASSLRSTTDTQYF. As DNA, the CDR3 is TGTGCCAGCAGTTTACGTAGTACGACAGATACGCAGTATTTT.

The sample holds many counts of this clonotype. The genes are TRBV6-2 or TRBV6-3 and TRBJ2-3; TRBD1 matches 7 bases. Germline V lookup: CDR1 MNHEY, CDR2 SVGEGT. The CDR3 spans 13 residues. J lost 2 bases, V lost 6 bases, and 2 bases had no gene match. The CDR3 region has the DNA TGTGCCAGCAGCGGACAGGCCACAGATACGCAGTATTTT. This encodes CASSGQATDTQYF.

The chain combines TRBV5-8 with TRBJ2-3, with 8 nucleotides matching TRBD2. The CDR3 has 16 residues. Looked up from germline, CDR1 is SGHTS and CDR2 is YDEGEE. V lost 3 bases and J lost 0; bases outside the gene matches: 6. CDR3 in amino acids: CASSSIAGTSTDTQYF. DNA of the CDR3: TGTGCCAGCAGCTCCATAGCGGGGACTAGCACAGATACGCAGTATTTT.

This clonotype was detected ten times or more. The genes are TRBV7-8 and TRBJ2-3; D tentatively reads TRBD1 or TRBD2 (5 bases each). The germline V and J ends were trimmed by 5 bases and 2 bases, with 17 bases remaining between them. The CDR3 has 16 amino acids. Germline V CDR1 and CDR2: SGHVS, FQNEAQ. The CDR3 nucleotides are TGTGCCAGCAGCCCCTCTAGATTGGGGGACACAGATACGCAGTATTTT. Amino acid sequence: CASSPSRLGDTDTQYF.

This clonotype appeared many times. The genes are TRBV7-2 and TRBJ2-1; TRBD2 aligns across 7 bases. CDR1 SGHTA and CDR2 FQGNSA come from the germline V gene. Trimming took 1 base from V and 9 from J; bases not matched to a gene: 12. The CDR3 is 16 residues long. The CDR3 coding sequence is TGTGCCAGCAGCTTAGTTAGAGCTAGCGGCTCACGTGAGCAGTTCTTC. This gives the protein CASSLVRASGSREQFF.

This clonotype was observed a few times. This chain connects TRBV5-6 to TRBJ2-1; D not certain. The CDR3 totals 14 residues. V lost 1 base, J lost 4 bases, and 9 bases lay in between. Germline assignment: CDR1 SGHDT and CDR2 YYEEEE. CDR3: CASSLISGYNEQFF. In nucleotides, the CDR3 is TGTGCCAGCAGCTTGATCTCTGGGTACAATGAGCAGTTCTTC.

This clonotype was seen repeatedly, ten times or more. The V gene is TRBV12-3 or TRBV12-4, the J gene TRBJ1-6; D unresolved. The CDR3 consists of 13 residues. V was shortened by 6 bases and J by 6 bases, with 9 bases between the two germline ends. The CDR3 DNA reads TGTGCCAGCAGAGGAGACGGTAATTCACCCCTCCACTTT. It translates to CASRGDGNSPLHF.

This clonotype was counted at least ten times. The CDR3 nucleotides read TGTGCCAGCAGACCCCCGACAGGCATGAATGAGCAGTTCTTC. Translation: CASRPPTGMNEQFF. The chain has TRBV12-3 or TRBV12-4 and TRBJ2-1; a weak D match, TRBD1 (6 bases). The CDR3 covers 14 residues. V lost 6 bases, J lost 7 bases, and 16 bases lay in between.

This clonotype was seen ten or more times. The chain is built from TRBV6-9 and TRBJ2-7; a possible D gene is TRBD2 (6 bases). V was trimmed by 0 bases and J by 2 bases, leaving 11 bases between them. CDR3 length equals 15 residues. The germline V gene encodes CDR1 MNHGY and CDR2 SVAAGI. The chain's CDR3 is CASSYSKRRAYEQYF. In DNA form, the CDR3 reads TGTGCCAGCAGTTATTCGAAGCGGAGGGCCTACGAGCAGTACTTC.

This clonotype was found many times. The CDR3 nucleotides are TGTGCCAGCAGACAGGGGCCGTACACTGAAGCTTTCTTT. Residues: CASRQGPYTEAFF. V is TRBV28 and J is TRBJ1-1; 7 bases match TRBD1. Trimming cost V 6 bases and J 3 bases; bases outside gene matches: 4. Germline loops: CDR1 MDHEN, CDR2 SYDVKM. There are 13 residues in the CDR3.

This clonotype was seen ten or more times. The J gene is TRBJ2-3, the V gene TRBV20-1; D is possibly TRBD1 or TRBD2 (6 bases each). Deletions cut 0 bases from V and 5 bases from J, with 12 bases between. CDR3 length: 14 amino acids. The germline V gene has CDR1 DFQATT and CDR2 SNEGSKA (reference sequence). The CDR3 protein is CSARDWRGQDTQYF. The CDR3 coding sequence is TGCAGTGCTAGAGATTGGAGGGGACAAGATACGCAGTATTTT.